Listed here are 32 T cell receptor beta chains from one sample, sequenced in a study of blood T cells in healthy people across ages. A second PCR of about 6 to 11 cycles used a sample-barcoded 5' primer and a J-beta primer mix. TCRdb processed the 5' RACE reads anew with MiXCR; each CDR3 protein has one entry. The sample has roughly 680,000 distinct CDR3 sequences; around 49% are singletons. The sample consisted of blood. The receptors were gathered from a woman aged 55-70 years in good health.

The chain combines TRBV9 with TRBJ2-1; the D call may be TRBD1 or TRBD2 (5 bases each). V lost 4 bases and J lost 8, with 13 bases in between. Germline values: CDR1 SGDLS, CDR2 YYNGEE. The CDR3 length is 13 residues. This chain's CDR3 is CASSPRRGHEQFF. The CDR3 coding sequence is TGTGCCAGCAGCCCGCGCCGGGGCCATGAGCAGTTCTTC.

This clonotype was recorded at least ten times. V usage is TRBV20-1 and J usage is TRBJ2-1, with TRBD2 matching over 7 bases. Germline-derived CDR1 and CDR2 are DFQATT and SNEGSKA (reference sequence). The CDR3 is 15 residues long. The junction had 7 bases not matched to a gene; V was cut back by 3 bases and J by 2 bases. CDR3 in DNA: TGCAGTGCTAGTAAGCTAGCGGCTACCTACAATGAGCAGTTCTTC. Translating gives CSASKLAATYNEQFF.

This clonotype was counted between two and nine times. CDR3 region: CSAEGQGVAGTYNEQFF. CDR3 DNA sequence: TGCAGTGCTGAGGGACAGGGGGTAGCTGGTACCTACAATGAGCAGTTCTTC. The chain uses TRBV20-1 and TRBJ2-1; 11 bases fit TRBD1. CDR1 DFQATT and CDR2 SNEGSKA come from the germline V gene (reference sequence). Trimming took 5 bases from V and 2 from J; bases not matched to a gene: 11. The CDR3 is 17 amino acids.

This chain links TRBV14 with TRBJ1-4; the match to TRBD1 covers 8 bases. Germline CDR1 SGHDN, CDR2 FVKESK. CDR3 length: 16 amino acids. The V gene end was trimmed by 0 bases and the J gene end by 7 bases; junction bases not matched to a gene: 7. CDR3: CASSQDARDRTEKLFF. In DNA, the CDR3 is TGTGCCAGCAGCCAAGACGCCCGGGACAGGACTGAAAAACTGTTTTTT.

This clonotype has more than one count but fewer than ten. The chain recombines TRBV28 with TRBJ2-7, with TRBD2 as a possible D gene (7 bases). The CDR3 is 13 residues long. CDR1 is MDHEN and CDR2 is SYDVKM in the germline V gene. Trimming left V 10 bases short and J 3 bases short, with 16 bases between. The CDR3 sequence: CATEGEGRYEQYF. The CDR3, as DNA: TGTGCCACCGAGGGGGAGGGCCGCTACGAGCAGTACTTC.

The rearrangement uses TRBV7-2 and TRBJ2-5; D is unclear. The CDR3 totals 13 residues. The V end was cut by 3 bases, the J end by 11 bases, with 16 bases between. In germline, CDR1 is SGHTA, CDR2 FQGNSA. The CDR3 spells CASSLFKGNEQYF. The CDR3 coding sequence is TGTGCCAGCAGCTTGTTTAAAGGGAATGAGCAGTACTTC. The variable domain in full, completed from reference TRBV7-2 and TRBJ2-5, reads GAGVSQSPSNKVTEKGKDVELRCDPISGHTALYWYRQSLGQGLEFLIYFQGNSAPDKSGLPSDRFSAERTGGSVSTLTIQRTQQEDSAVYLCASSLFKGNEQYFGPGTRLLVL.

The chain links TRBV6-1 to TRBJ2-5, with TRBD2 matching 13 bases. The length of the CDR3 is 15 residues. Germline CDR1 and CDR2: MNHNS and SASEGT. V was clipped by 7 bases and J by 4 bases; unmatched bases: 6. CDR3 DNA: TGTGCCAGCACCCTGACTAGCGGGAGGCTAGAGACCCAGTACTTC. It specifies CASTLTSGRLETQYF.

The chain has TRBV29-1 and TRBJ1-1; 12 nucleotides align to TRBD1. The CDR3 extends over 12 amino acids. Trimming took 5 bases from V and 10 from J; bases not matched to a gene: 5. The V gene's germline CDR1 is SQVTM and CDR2 ANQGSEA. The CDR3 sequence is CSVWDRGRGAFF. The CDR3 coding sequence is TGCAGCGTTTGGGACAGGGGGCGAGGAGCTTTCTTT.

This clonotype has only a few counts. This sequence joins TRBV3-1 and TRBJ2-1, with D maybe TRBD1 (6 bases). Trimming took off 5 bases at V and 7 bases at J, with 21 bases between the two ends. The V gene's germline CDR1 is LGHDT and CDR2 YNNKEL (reference sequence). The CDR3 is 16 amino acids. The CDR3 coding sequence is TGTGCCAGCAGCGTTACGAGAGGGGGAGCAGGTAATGAGCAGTTCTTC. Residues: CASSVTRGGAGNEQFF.

This clonotype was counted between two and nine times. The chain has TRBV7-2 and TRBJ2-3; 11 bases are shared with TRBD2. The V and J ends lost 5 bases and 4 bases, in that order; junction bases with no gene match: 11. This CDR3 contains 17 residues. CDR1 is SGHTA, CDR2 FQGNSA, per germline. The chain's CDR3 is CASSTRPLAGVADTQYF. The CDR3, as DNA: TGTGCCAGCAGCACCCGACCACTAGCGGGAGTGGCAGATACGCAGTATTTT. Drawing the rest from reference TRBV7-2 and TRBJ2-3, the complete variable domain is GAGVSQSPSNKVTEKGKDVELRCDPISGHTALYWYRQSLGQGLEFLIYFQGNSAPDKSGLPSDRFSAERTGGSVSTLTIQRTQQEDSAVYLCASSTRPLAGVADTQYFGPGTRLTVL.

The sample holds a few counts of this clonotype. This sequence joins TRBV20-1 and TRBJ2-1; 8 nucleotides match TRBD2. V lost 5 bases, J lost 10 bases, and 19 bases stayed unmatched. The CDR3 extends over 16 amino acids. Germline V lookup: CDR1 DFQATT, CDR2 SNEGSKA (reference sequence). The DNA of the CDR3 is TGCAGTGCTCGGGGGGCGGGACTAGTTTTCCTGTACGAGCAGTTCTTC. Translation gives CSARGAGLVFLYEQFF.

The V and J genes are TRBV15 and TRBJ1-4; D is possibly TRBD1 (5 bases). CDR1 is LNHNV, CDR2 YYDKDF, per germline (reference sequence). The CDR3 consists of 18 residues. Trimming left V 1 base short and J 0 bases short, with 15 bases between. CDR3 sequence reads: CATSRGYGATATNEKLFF. CDR3 DNA sequence: TGTGCCACCAGCAGAGGTTATGGGGCTACGGCAACTAATGAAAAACTGTTTTTT.

The V call is TRBV10-3, the J call TRBJ2-5; no clear D gene. Trimming pared 3 bases from V and 1 base from J, leaving 3 bases between. Germline CDR1 is ENHRY and CDR2 is SYGVKD. The CDR3 covers 12 residues. CDR3 bases: TGTGCCATCAGTGACCCCCAAGAGACCCAGTACTTC. It encodes CAISDPQETQYF.

A few counts support this clonotype. The chain recombines TRBV14 with TRBJ2-1; perhaps D is TRBD1 or TRBD2 (5 bases each). Germline CDR1 is SGHDN and CDR2 is FVKESK. The length of the CDR3 is 15 residues. V lost 5 bases and J lost 1, with 12 bases in between. The CDR3 sequence is CASSAGTSSYNEQFF. DNA of the CDR3: TGTGCCAGCAGCGCCGGGACGTCATCCTACAATGAGCAGTTCTTC.

This clonotype occurred a few times. This rearrangement joins TRBV4-3 to TRBJ2-1, with 9 bases identical to TRBD2. The CDR3 spans 16 residues. The germline V gene encodes CDR1 LGHNA and CDR2 YSLEER. J lost 1 base, V lost 3 bases, and 4 bases had no gene match. The CDR3 bases are TGCGCCAGCAGCCAGGCAGCGGGAGGTTCCTACAATGAGCAGTTCTTC. It codes for CASSQAAGGSYNEQFF.

This sequence joins TRBV29-1 and TRBJ2-3; D gene unclear. Germline V gives CDR1 SQVTM, CDR2 ANQGSEA. V was pared by 2 bases and J by 6 bases, with 15 bases between. The CDR3 is made up of 14 amino acids. CDR3: CSVESPSPRDTQYF. CDR3 coding DNA: TGCAGCGTTGAAAGCCCATCCCCCAGGGATACGCAGTATTTT.

This clonotype was picked up one time. The CDR3 here is CASRLAGLLQETQYF. In nucleotides, the CDR3 is TGTGCCAGCAGACTAGCGGGGCTACTCCAAGAGACCCAGTACTTC. The chain carries TRBV28 and TRBJ2-5; 10 bases line up with TRBD2. The trim removed 6 bases at V and 1 base at J, leaving 5 bases unmatched. The CDR3 spans 15 residues. Germline loops: CDR1 MDHEN, CDR2 SYDVKM.

The chain links TRBV7-2 to TRBJ1-1, with D possibly TRBD1 on 5 matching bases. The V and J ends lost 1 base and 4 bases respectively, with 10 bases between them. CDR1 SGHTA and CDR2 FQGNSA come from the germline V gene. The CDR3 sequence is 14 residues long. CDR3: CASSLDQGITEAFF. The CDR3 nucleotides are TGTGCCAGCAGCTTAGATCAGGGTATCACTGAAGCTTTCTTT.

Only a few counts were recorded for this clonotype. V is TRBV3-1 and J is TRBJ1-1, with TRBD1 matching 9 bases. Trimming took 4 bases from V and 1 from J; bases not matched to a gene: 10. CDR1 is LGHDT and CDR2 is YNNKEL in the germline V gene (reference sequence). The CDR3 covers 17 residues. CDR3 sequence (DNA): TGTGCCAGCAGCCGAGCGAACAGGGGGCCAACGAACACTGAAGCTTTCTTT. Translating it yields CASSRANRGPTNTEAFF. The variable domain in full, with the rest retrieved from reference TRBV3-1 and TRBJ1-1, is DTAVSQTPKYLVTQMGNDKSIKCEQNLGHDTMYWYKQDSKKFLKIMFSYNNKELIINETVPNRFSPKSPDKAHLNLHINSLELGDSAVYFCASSRANRGPTNTEAFFGQGTRLTVV.

The V call is TRBV2, the J call TRBJ2-7; D ambiguous. Trimming shortened V by 7 bases and J by 3 bases, and 10 bases separated the two germline ends. Germline CDR1 and CDR2: SNHLY and FYNNEI. There are 12 residues in the CDR3. CDR3 loop: CASTAANYEQYF. DNA for the CDR3: TGTGCCAGCACTGCAGCTAACTACGAGCAGTACTTC.

This chain uses TRBV29-1 with TRBJ2-7, with TRBD1 matching 9 bases. This CDR3 is built from 12 residues. Trimming at V came to 4 bases and at J to 9 bases, leaving 7 bases not matched to a gene. CDR1 SQVTM and CDR2 ANQGSEA come from the germline V gene. The CDR3 nucleotides read TGCAGCGTTGGGACAGGGGTTCACGGGCAGTACTTC. This codes for CSVGTGVHGQYF.

This clonotype was observed a handful of times. The chain couples TRBV20-1 to TRBJ2-2, with TRBD2 identical over 13 bases. J lost 1 base, V lost 2 bases, and 4 bases had no gene match. The CDR3 consists of 17 residues. Per the germline V gene, CDR1 is DFQATT and CDR2 is SNEGSKA (reference sequence). The CDR3 DNA is TGCAGTGCTAGATCCGGGACTAGCGGGATGAACACCGGGGAGCTGTTTTTT. Translating it yields CSARSGTSGMNTGELFF.

About this clonotype itself: One junction end disagrees with the germline gene, perhaps due to a read error. This chain links TRBV12-3 or TRBV12-4 with TRBJ2-1; D possibly matches TRBD1 or TRBD2 (5 bases each). The CDR3 loop spans 15 amino acids. This CDR3 is CASSYRDASYSEQFF. CDR3 bases: TGTGCCAGCAGTTACCGGGACGCCTCCTACAGTGAGCAGTTCTTC.

V and J are TRBV20-1 and TRBJ1-5, with 7 bases fitting TRBD1. Trimming removed 4 bases from V and 2 bases from J; junction bases left unmatched: 5. Germline CDR1 reads DFQATT; CDR2 reads SNEGSKA (reference sequence). This CDR3 contains 14 residues. The CDR3 nucleotides are TGCAGTGCTAAGGTCGACAGGGGCAATCAGCCCCAGCATTTT. Protein product: CSAKVDRGNQPQHF.

This clonotype was seen at least ten times. The chain uses TRBV29-1 and TRBJ1-1, with no clear D. This CDR3 has 11 residues. Germline assignment: CDR1 SQVTM and CDR2 ANQGSEA. The V and J ends lost 4 bases and 5 bases respectively, with 8 bases between them. In DNA, the CDR3 is TGCAGCGTTGTTGGTGGTACTGAAGCTTTCTTT. Its translation is CSVVGGTEAFF.

In its sample, this clonotype was seen a few times. Relative to the germline gene, one junction end is altered; a read error may explain this. V and J are TRBV5-1 and TRBJ2-5, with TRBD1 as a possible D gene (6 bases). There are 14 residues in the CDR3. Germline assignment: CDR1 SGHRS and CDR2 YFSETQ. The CDR3 reads CASSLGTSQETQYF. CDR3 nucleotide sequence: TGTGCCAGCAGCTTAGGGACATCACAAGAGACCCAGTACTTC.

This clonotype was seen a handful of times. The chain combines TRBV5-1 with TRBJ2-3, with 12 bases lining up with TRBD2. The CDR3 has 16 amino acids. The trim removed 4 bases at V and 0 bases at J, leaving 3 bases unmatched. Germline CDR1 SGHRS, CDR2 YFSETQ. The CDR3: CASSTGLAGSTDTQYF. The CDR3, as DNA: TGCGCCAGCAGCACAGGACTAGCGGGAAGCACAGATACGCAGTATTTT.

The genes are TRBV5-1 and TRBJ2-1; no definite D call. CDR1 SGHRS and CDR2 YFSETQ come from the germline V gene. CDR3 length: 14 amino acids. V was trimmed by 0 bases and J by 8 bases, leaving 12 bases between them. In DNA, the CDR3 is TGCGCCAGCAGCTTGGGTCTAGGGTGGGATGAGCAGTTCTTC. Encoded protein: CASSLGLGWDEQFF.

The gene calls are TRBV4-3 and TRBJ2-7, with 9 bases identical to TRBD1. CDR3 length equals 17 residues. J gave up 4 bases and V 1 base, and 11 bases lay outside the gene matches. CDR1 and CDR2 from the germline V gene are LGHNA and YSLEER. The CDR3 DNA reads as TGCGCCAGCAGCCAAGGGGCCGTTACAGGGGGCATATACGAGCAGTACTTC. Encoded protein: CASSQGAVTGGIYEQYF.

This clonotype appeared many times. The chain carries TRBV20-1 and TRBJ2-5, with 11 bases that match TRBD2. J lost 5 bases, V lost 5 bases, and 13 bases had no gene match. The germline CDR1 and CDR2 sequences are DFQATT and SNEGSKA (reference sequence). This CDR3 region has 16 residues. The CDR3 loop is CSAPPVAGGPWETQYF. CDR3 coding DNA: TGCAGTGCTCCGCCCGTAGCGGGAGGGCCTTGGGAGACCCAGTACTTC.

The chain recombines TRBV5-1 with TRBJ2-2; D is possibly TRBD2 (6 bases). V dropped 0 bases and J dropped 3 bases, with 9 bases sitting between them. The CDR3 length is 15 residues. The germline V gene has CDR1 SGHRS and CDR2 YFSETQ. In nucleotides, the CDR3 is TGCGCCAGCAGCTTGGACGGGAGTCACACCGGGGAGCTGTTTTTT. Translation gives CASSLDGSHTGELFF.

J is TRBJ2-1 and V is TRBV9, with 7 bases that match TRBD2. The CDR3 runs 15 residues. Germline trimming cut 3 bases from V and 4 bases from J; bases unmatched to any gene: 7. CDR1 is SGDLS and CDR2 is YYNGEE in the germline V gene. CDR3 sequence: CASSARDYPYNEQFF. For the CDR3, the DNA is TGTGCCAGCAGCGCCCGGGACTACCCTTACAATGAGCAGTTCTTC.